Listed below are T cell receptor beta chains from one sample, sequenced in a study of PD-1 blockade in mismatch repair-deficient tumors. Using immunoSEQ multiplex PCR, the repertoire was profiled, and TCRdb retains in-frame clones only, with some absent. The sample includes some 51,000 clones, 81% of them seen just once. Sample: peripheral blood, taken roughly 20 weeks after starting pembrolizumab. The receptors come from an adult with mismatch repair-deficient cancer. CDR3s include the opening cysteine and the closing phenylalanine or tryptophan. Each record gives: V gene, CDR3 length, J gene, CDR3 protein.

TRBV7-9	15	TRBJ2-2	CASSPLAGVTGELFF
TRBV7-8	18	TRBJ1-1	CASSLALQGAREYTEAFF
TRBV11-2	15	TRBJ1-2	CASSLAAGDNYGYTF
TRBV4-3	15	TRBJ2-5	CASSQEGYSQETQYF
TRBV11-2	13	TRBJ1-2	CASSPGTDYGYTF
TRBV7-9	13	TRBJ1-1	CAGTAPLNTEAFF
TRBV28	13	TRBJ1-1	CASRLPVDTEAFF
TRBV5-5	17	TRBJ2-3	CASSLATDSPRRDTQYF
TRBV27	12	TRBJ2-7	CASSFRRRWQYF
TRBV15	16	TRBJ1-1	CATSRPAAGLNTEAFF
TRBV7-2	14	TRBJ2-3	CASSLRTSTDTQYF
TRBV2	15	TRBJ2-3	CATLLAEKGTDTQYF
TRBV9	14	TRBJ2-1	CASSVGDRGNEQFF
TRBV9	12	TRBJ2-1	CASSGLEYEQFF
TRBV4-3	17	TRBJ2-1	CASSQEVGTGGLGEQFF
TRBV28	11	TRBJ2-3	CASRPQITQYF
TRBV7-3	15	TRBJ2-3	CASSLTAASSDTQYF
TRBV4-1	20	TRBJ2-2	CASSPISTGSYSTNTGELFF
TRBV9	16	TRBJ2-2	CASSVRPGQGTGELFF